The 9 T cell receptor beta chains in this list originate from one sample, sequenced in a study of CD8 T cells in ankylosing spondylitis. TCRdb redid the calling of the 5' RACE reads with MiXCR, one entry per CDR3 protein. The sample has around 6,800 distinct CDR3 sequences; approximately 7.7% are singletons. The sequenced sample was blood, either unsorted or a sorted T cell fraction (not recorded which). Receptors were obtained from a male donor with ankylosing spondylitis or in good health (not recorded which).

This clonotype was seen at least ten times. V usage is TRBV9 and J usage is TRBJ2-1, with 14 bases lining up with TRBD2. V gave up 2 bases and J gave up 7 bases; unmatched junction bases: 5. This CDR3 has 16 residues. Looked up from germline, CDR1 is SGDLS and CDR2 is YYNGEE. CDR3 sequence: CASSVPTSGGVNEQFF. The DNA of the CDR3 is TGTGCCAGCAGCGTGCCGACTAGCGGGGGGGTGAATGAGCAGTTCTTC.

This clonotype was picked up many times. J is TRBJ2-2 and V is TRBV9; 9 nucleotides match TRBD1. The V gene's germline CDR1 is SGDLS and CDR2 YYNGEE. CDR3 length equals 15 residues. V lost 4 bases and J lost 5; bases outside the gene matches: 6. CDR3 nucleotide sequence: TGTGCCAGCAGCTTGGGGACAGGGTGGACCGGGGAGCTGTTTTTT. Translated, it gives CASSLGTGWTGELFF.

The chain combines TRBV9 with TRBJ2-1; 11 bases match TRBD2. This CDR3 comprises 16 residues. Per the germline V gene, CDR1 is SGDLS and CDR2 is YYNGEE. The V segment lost 2 bases and the J segment 4 bases; nucleotides outside the gene matches: 5. For the CDR3, the DNA is TGTGCCAGCAGCGTGACTAGCGGGATCTCATACAATGAGCAGTTCTTC. This sequence encodes CASSVTSGISYNEQFF.

Within the sample, this clonotype is large. The chain carries TRBV9 and TRBJ2-5; 12 positions match TRBD2. Unmatched junction bases numbered 6, after V lost 4 bases and J lost 5 bases. Per the germline V gene, CDR1 is SGDLS and CDR2 is YYNGEE. The CDR3 totals 15 residues. CDR3 coding DNA: TGTGCCAGCAGCCCTAGCGGGGGGGCGTTCGAGACCCAGTACTTC. As protein: CASSPSGGAFETQYF.

This clonotype was found a few times. The CDR3, as DNA: TGTGCCAGCAGCGGATACACAGATACGCAGTATTTT. As protein: CASSGYTDTQYF. The chain links TRBV9 to TRBJ2-3, with D uncertain. Germline assignment: CDR1 SGDLS and CDR2 YYNGEE. With 3 bases removed from V and 2 bases from J, the gap between germline ends came to 4 bases. CDR3 length equals 12 residues. The whole variable domain, filled in from reference TRBV9 and TRBJ2-3, reads DSGVTQTPKHLITATGQRVTLRCSPRSGDLSVYWYQQSLDQGLQFLIQYYNGEERAKGNILERFSAQQFPDLHSELNLSSLELGDSALYFCASSGYTDTQYFGPGTRLTVL.

This clonotype has a count of ten or more. This sequence joins TRBV29-1 and TRBJ2-7; either TRBD1 or TRBD2 may fit D (5 bases each). This CDR3 spans 12 amino acids. Germline lookup yields CDR1 SQVTM and CDR2 ANQGSEA. Between the trimmed V and J ends, which lost 3 bases and 7 bases, there was a span of 13 bases. The CDR3 DNA reads TGCAGCGTTGAGGAGGCAGGGCTGGAGCAGTACGTC. This translates into CSVEEAGLEQYV.

This clonotype was counted ten times or more. The genes are TRBV9 and TRBJ2-2; D is possibly TRBD2 (7 bases). This CDR3 contains 17 residues. In germline, CDR1 is SGDLS, CDR2 YYNGEE. V was cut by 2 bases and J by 6 bases, with 20 bases left in between. The CDR3 reads CASSVPVVGEGAGELFF. CDR3 DNA sequence: TGTGCCAGCAGCGTCCCAGTCGTGGGGGAGGGGGCCGGGGAGCTGTTTTTT. The full variable domain, rest sourced from reference TRBV9 and TRBJ2-2, is DSGVTQTPKHLITATGQRVTLRCSPRSGDLSVYWYQQSLDQGLQFLIQYYNGEERAKGNILERFSAQQFPDLHSELNLSSLELGDSALYFCASSVPVVGEGAGELFFGEGSRLTVL.

This sequence joins TRBV9 and TRBJ2-3; 9 bases are shared with TRBD2. Trimming removed 4 bases from V and 1 base from J; junction bases left unmatched: 10. The V gene's germline CDR1 is SGDLS and CDR2 YYNGEE. The CDR3 runs to 17 residues. The CDR3 DNA is TGTGCCAGCAGCCCTCATGGGGTAGCGGGGGGCACAGATACGCAGTATTTT. Amino acid sequence: CASSPHGVAGGTDTQYF.

This clonotype is medium-sized. This sequence joins TRBV9 and TRBJ2-5; no definite D call. The CDR3 runs to 15 residues. Trimming removed 4 bases at V and 4 bases at J, with 17 bases between. CDR1 and CDR2 (germline): SGDLS, YYNGEE. The CDR3: CASSPLPGSPETQYF. The DNA for the CDR3 is TGTGCCAGCAGCCCCCTCCCGGGTAGTCCAGAGACCCAGTACTTC.